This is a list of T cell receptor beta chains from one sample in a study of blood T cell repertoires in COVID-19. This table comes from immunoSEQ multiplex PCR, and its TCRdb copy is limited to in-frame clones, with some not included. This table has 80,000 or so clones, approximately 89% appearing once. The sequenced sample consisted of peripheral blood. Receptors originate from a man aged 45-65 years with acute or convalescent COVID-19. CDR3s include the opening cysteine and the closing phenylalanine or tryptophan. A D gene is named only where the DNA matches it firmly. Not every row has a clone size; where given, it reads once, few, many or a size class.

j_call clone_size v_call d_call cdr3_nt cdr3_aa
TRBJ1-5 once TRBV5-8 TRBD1 TGTGCCAGCACGGCGCGACAGGGGAATCAGCCCCAGCATTTT CASTARQGNQPQHF
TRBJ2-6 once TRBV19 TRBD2 TGTGCCAGTAGTATAAGGGGGATAGCGGGGGGGGCCAACGTCCTGACTTTC CASSIRGIAGGANVLTF
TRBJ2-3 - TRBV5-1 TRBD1 TGCGCCAGCAGCTTGGCCCATCCGGGACAGGGGGCCCCAGATACGCAGTATTTT CASSLAHPGQGAPDTQYF
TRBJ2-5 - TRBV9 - TGTGCCAGCAGCCCCACGGGGGTGTACCAAGAGACCCAGTACTTC CASSPTGVYQETQYF
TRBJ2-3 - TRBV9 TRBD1 TGTGCCAGCAGCGCCGCGGACAGGGGCACAGATACGCAGTATTTT CASSAADRGTDTQYF
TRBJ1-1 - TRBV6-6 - TGTGCCAGCAGTTACCAGGGGTTGGACACTGAAGCTTTCTTT CASSYQGLDTEAFF
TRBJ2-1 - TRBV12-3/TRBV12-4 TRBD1 TGTGCCAGCAGTCTCCTAACAGGGGGTGAGCAGTTCTTC CASSLLTGGEQFF
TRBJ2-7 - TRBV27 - TGTGCCAGCAGTTACTCACAGGGCTACGAGCAGTACTTC CASSYSQGYEQYF
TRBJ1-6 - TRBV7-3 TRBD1 TGTGCCAGCAGCCGTTCCGGGACAGGCTCCAATTCACCCCTCCACTTT CASSRSGTGSNSPLHF
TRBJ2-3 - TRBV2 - TGTGCCAGCAGTGAAGCGGGGGGTTTCATGGATACGCAGTATTTT CASSEAGGFMDTQYF
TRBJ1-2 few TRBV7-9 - TGTGCCAGCAGCTCCTCTGCGGGGGCGGGTGGCTACACCTTC CASSSSAGAGGYTF
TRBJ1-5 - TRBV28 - TGTGCCAGCAGTTTAGAGGGATCGAGCAATCAGCCCCAGCATTTT CASSLEGSSNQPQHF
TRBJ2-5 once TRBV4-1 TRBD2 TGCGCCAGCAGCCAAGGACTAGCGGGAGAGAAACTCGGAGGGACCCAGTACTTC CASSQGLAGEKLGGTQYF
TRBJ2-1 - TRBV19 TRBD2 TGTGCCAGTGCCAATTTAGCGGGAGTCGTTTACAATGAGCAGTTCTTC CASANLAGVVYNEQFF
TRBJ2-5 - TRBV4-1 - TGCGCCAGCAGCCAAGGTCCTAGCAGAGAGACCCAGTACTTC CASSQGPSRETQYF
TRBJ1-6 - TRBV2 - TGTGCCAGGAGAATGACAGGCGCCGATTCACCCCTCCACTTT CARRMTGADSPLHF
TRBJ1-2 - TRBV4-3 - TGCGCCAGCAGCCCCTGGCTGGTGTCTAACTATGGCTACACCTTC CASSPWLVSNYGYTF
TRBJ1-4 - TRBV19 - TGTGCCAGTACCCCGGGAAGGGCGAATGAAAAACTGTTTTTT CASTPGRANEKLFF
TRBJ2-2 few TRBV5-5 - TGTGCCAGCACCCCTTTCCGTAGGGGCCACGTCTCCGGGGAGCTGTTTTTT CASTPFRRGHVSGELFF
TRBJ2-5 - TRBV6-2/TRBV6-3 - TGTGCCAGCAGTTACTTGCCGGGCACTAGAGAGACCCAGTACTTC CASSYLPGTRETQYF
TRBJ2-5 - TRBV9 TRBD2 TGTGCCAGCAGCTCCCGACTAGCGGGAGAGACCCAGTACTTC CASSSRLAGETQYF
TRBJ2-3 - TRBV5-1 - TGCGCCAGCAGCTTGGGCGGCGGGAGCACAGATACGCAGTATTTT CASSLGGGSTDTQYF
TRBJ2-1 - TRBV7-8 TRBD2 TGTGCCAGCAGCGAGGGACTAGCGGGGGGGCACAATGAGCAGTTCTTC CASSEGLAGGHNEQFF
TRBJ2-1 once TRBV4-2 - TGTGCCAGCAGCCAAGATCGTGGCAGGGAGCAGTTCTTC CASSQDRGREQFF
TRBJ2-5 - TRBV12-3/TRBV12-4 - TGTGCCAGCAGTTTATTCAGGGAAGAGACCCAGTACTTC CASSLFREETQYF
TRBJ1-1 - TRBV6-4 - TGTGCCAGCAGATTGGACGGACTAGCCATGAACACTGAAGCTTTCTTT CASRLDGLAMNTEAFF
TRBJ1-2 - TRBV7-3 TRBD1 TGTGCCAGCAGCACCCCACAGGGGGAAGGCTACACCTTC CASSTPQGEGYTF
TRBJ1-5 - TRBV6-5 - TGTGCCAGCGATGGGTGGGCGAGACAGCCCCAGCATTTT CASDGWARQPQHF
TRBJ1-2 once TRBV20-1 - TGCAGTGCTAGCCACCAGGCGGGGTCTTTC CSASHQAGSF
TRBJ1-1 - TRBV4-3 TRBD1 TGCGCCAGCAGCCAAGATTGGACAGGGGCTGAAACTGAAGCTTTCTTT CASSQDWTGAETEAFF
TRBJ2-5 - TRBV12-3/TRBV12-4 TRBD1 TGTGCCAGCAGTCGGGACAGCGAGACCCAGTACTTC CASSRDSETQYF
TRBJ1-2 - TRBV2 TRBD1 TGTGCCAGCAGTGGACAGGGGGCAAGCGGCTACACCTTC CASSGQGASGYTF
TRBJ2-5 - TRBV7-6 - TGTGCCAGCAGCTTTTTCCAGGAACAAGAGACCCAGTACTTC CASSFFQEQETQYF
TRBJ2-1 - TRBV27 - TGTGCCAGCAGTTGGGGCTTTGGTCAACAGGCCGCTGGGTCCTACAATGAGCAGTTCTTC CASSWGFGQQAAGSYNEQFF
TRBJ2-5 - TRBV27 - TGTGCCAGCAGGATAGGGGGGGGCGAGACCCAGTACTTC CASRIGGGETQYF
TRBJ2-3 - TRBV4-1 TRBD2 TGCGCCAGCAGCCAACTTCTAGCGGGAGGTCGCGCAGATACGCAGTATTTT CASSQLLAGGRADTQYF
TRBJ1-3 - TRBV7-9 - TGTGCCAGCAGCTTAGAAGGACACCCAAACACCATATATTTT CASSLEGHPNTIYF
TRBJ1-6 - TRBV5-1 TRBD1 TGCGCCAGCAGCTTGGACAGGGGTAGTAATTCACCCCTCCACTTT CASSLDRGSNSPLHF
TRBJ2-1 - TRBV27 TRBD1 TGTGCCAGCAGTGGGGGACAGTACTACTACAATGAGCAGTTCTTC CASSGGQYYYNEQFF
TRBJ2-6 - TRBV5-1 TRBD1 TGCGCCAGCAGAACGGGACAGTCTTACTCTGGGGCCAACGTCCTGACTTTC CASRTGQSYSGANVLTF
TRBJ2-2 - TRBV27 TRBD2 TGTGCCAGTTCGAGGCTAGCGGCGCCCGGGGAGCTGTTTTTT CASSRLAAPGELFF
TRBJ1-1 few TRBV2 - TGTGCCAGCAGTATACAGGCAAGGGCTTTCTTT CASSIQARAFF
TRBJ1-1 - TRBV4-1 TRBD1 TGCGCCAGCAGCTATCGACAGGGGAAGGCCACTGAAGCTTTCTTT CASSYRQGKATEAFF
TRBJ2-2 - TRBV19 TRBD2 TGTGCCAGTAGTAACGGACTAGCGGGCACCGGGGAGCTGTTTTTT CASSNGLAGTGELFF
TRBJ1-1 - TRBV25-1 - TGTGCCAGCAGTATGGCCTGGAACACTGAAGCTTTCTTT CASSMAWNTEAFF
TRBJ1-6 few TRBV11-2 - TGTGCCAGCACCCACCTGTCCCGGAATTCACCCCTCCACTTT CASTHLSRNSPLHF
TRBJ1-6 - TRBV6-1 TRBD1 TGTGCCAGCAGTGCCCGACAGGGGGCCTATAATTCACCCCTCCACTTT CASSARQGAYNSPLHF
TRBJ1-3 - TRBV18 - TGTGCCAGCTCACCAGGGGGGAGCTCTGGAAACACCATATATTTT CASSPGGSSGNTIYF
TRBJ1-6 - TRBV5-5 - TGTGCCAGCAGCTTGTTGGAGGATGGTAATTCACCCCTCCACTTT CASSLLEDGNSPLHF
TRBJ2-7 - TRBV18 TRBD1 TGTGCCAGCTCACTAGGACAGGGGGCCCACGAGCAGTACTTC CASSLGQGAHEQYF
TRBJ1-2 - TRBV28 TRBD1 TGTGCCAGCAGTTCAGGGGGCGCAAGCTATGGCTACACCTTC CASSSGGASYGYTF
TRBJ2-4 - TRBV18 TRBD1 TGTGCCAGCTCACCGGCCGGGACAGGGAATTCCGAAAACATTCAGTACTTC CASSPAGTGNSENIQYF